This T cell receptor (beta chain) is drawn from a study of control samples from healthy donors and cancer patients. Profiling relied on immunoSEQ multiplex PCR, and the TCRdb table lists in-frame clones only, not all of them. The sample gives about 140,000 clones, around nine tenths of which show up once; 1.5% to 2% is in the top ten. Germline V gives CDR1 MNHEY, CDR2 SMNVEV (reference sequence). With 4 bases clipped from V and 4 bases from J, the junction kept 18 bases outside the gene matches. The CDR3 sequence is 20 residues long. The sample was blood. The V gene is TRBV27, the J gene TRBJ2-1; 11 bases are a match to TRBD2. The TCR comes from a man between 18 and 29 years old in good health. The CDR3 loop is CASSSRLGLAGGPLYNEQFF. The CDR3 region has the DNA TGTGCCAGCAGTTCAAGGCTTGGGCTAGCGGGGGGCCCACTTTACAATGAGCAGTTCTTC.